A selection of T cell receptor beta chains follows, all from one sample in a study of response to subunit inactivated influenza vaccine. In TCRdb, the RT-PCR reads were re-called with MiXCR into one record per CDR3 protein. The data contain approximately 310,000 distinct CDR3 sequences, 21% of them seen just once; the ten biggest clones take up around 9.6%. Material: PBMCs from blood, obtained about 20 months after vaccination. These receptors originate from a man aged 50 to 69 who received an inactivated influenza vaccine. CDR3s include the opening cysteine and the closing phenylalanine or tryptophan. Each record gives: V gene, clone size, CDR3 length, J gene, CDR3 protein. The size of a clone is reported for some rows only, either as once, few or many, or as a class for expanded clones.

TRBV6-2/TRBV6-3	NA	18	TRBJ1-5	CASSYSIEHSVLNQPQHF
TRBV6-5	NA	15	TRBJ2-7	CASSYGGGRAYEQYF
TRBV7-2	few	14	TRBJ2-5	CASRSGGAQETQYF
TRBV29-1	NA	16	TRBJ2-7	CSVEVGTSENYYEQYF
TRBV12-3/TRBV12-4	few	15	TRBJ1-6	CASSLGQGAFSPLHF
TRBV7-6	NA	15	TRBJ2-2	CASSGAVANTGELFF
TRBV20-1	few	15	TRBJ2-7	CSARSAAGLFNEQYF
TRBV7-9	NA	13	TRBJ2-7	CASSLGLSDEQYF
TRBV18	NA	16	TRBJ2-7	CASSQRSGGLSYEQYF
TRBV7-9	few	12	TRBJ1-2	CASSHESYGYTF
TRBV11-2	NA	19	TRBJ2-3	CASSQPSGGAIFWTDTQYF
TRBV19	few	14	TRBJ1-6	CASSTQQGHSPLHF
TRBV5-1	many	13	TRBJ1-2	CASRDAPNYGYTF
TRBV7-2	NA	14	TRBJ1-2	CASSPRGSSYGYIF
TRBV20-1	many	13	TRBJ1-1	CSAREGGHTEAFF
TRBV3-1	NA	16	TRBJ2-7	CASSQGSGTASYEQYF